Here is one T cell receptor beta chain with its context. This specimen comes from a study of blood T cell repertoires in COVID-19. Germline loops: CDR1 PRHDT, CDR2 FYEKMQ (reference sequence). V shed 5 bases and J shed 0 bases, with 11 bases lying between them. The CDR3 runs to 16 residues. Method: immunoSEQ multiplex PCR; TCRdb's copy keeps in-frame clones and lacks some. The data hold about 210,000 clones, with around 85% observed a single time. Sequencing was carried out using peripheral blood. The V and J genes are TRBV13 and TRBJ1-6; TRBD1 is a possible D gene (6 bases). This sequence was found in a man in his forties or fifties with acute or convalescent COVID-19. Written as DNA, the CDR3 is TGTGCCAGCAGCAGGGGGAGTAGCTCCTATAATTCACCCCTCCACTTT. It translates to CASSRGSSSYNSPLHF.